This T cell receptor (beta chain) stems from a study of cytomegalovirus exposure and HLA in healthy donors. Of note for this clone: Its antigen is currently unknown.

General study points: Per a later analysis, roughly 17,000 TCR beta sequences showed association with HLA alleles at 0.05 false discovery rate. Immune exposure information comprised only CMV serostatus. Cytomegalovirus-associated TCR beta chains were listed, numbering around 150. Data from an earlier analysis indicated that most TCR beta V segments were productive either about 87% or about 30% of the time.

Use of 60 Vbeta and 13 Jbeta primers characterized the PCR. The data were produced by immunoSEQ multiplex PCR, yet TCRdb's version contains in-frame clones alone and is incomplete. The sample lists 110,000 to 150,000 clones, around 80% seen once, with less than 3% in the top ten. The sequence was obtained from a female donor in good health and CMV-seronegative. The sequenced sample consisted of PBMCs.

CDR3 DNA: TGTGCCAGCAGGGGACAGGGACCAGAGGGAAAGCAGTTCTTC. This translates into CASRGQGPEGKQFF. V usage is TRBV6-1 and J usage is TRBJ2-1, with TRBD1 identical over 9 bases. The junction had 11 bases not matched to a gene; V was cut back by 6 bases and J by 11 bases. Looked up from germline, CDR1 is MNHNS and CDR2 is SASEGT. The CDR3 runs 14 residues.